This T cell receptor beta chain was obtained from a study of CXCR4 blockade with PD-1 therapy in pancreatic cancer. General study points: Tumors were clonally expanded, mean approximately 0.14 versus 0.053 in healthy blood. Clone frequency correlated with its number of distinct nucleotide rearrangements. Without paired alpha-beta data, shared specificity of dominant clones is unconfirmed.

The data were produced by immunoSEQ multiplex PCR, yet TCRdb's version contains in-frame clones alone and is incomplete. The sample contains 15,000 to 20,000 clones, roughly 72% of which appear only once. The V gene's germline CDR1 is MNHGY and CDR2 SAAAGT. This CDR3 is built from 12 residues. V dropped 10 bases and J dropped 4 bases, with 13 bases sitting between them. Concerning this clone itself: The antigen is undetermined.

The source of this sequence is a human donor with pancreatic ductal adenocarcinoma. The sample taken for sequencing was tumor tissue. The J gene is TRBJ2-5, the V gene TRBV6-8, with D perhaps TRBD2 (6 bases). CDR3 DNA sequence: TGTGCCATGGCTGCGGAGGGAGAGACCCAGTACTTC. Protein: CAMAAEGETQYF.